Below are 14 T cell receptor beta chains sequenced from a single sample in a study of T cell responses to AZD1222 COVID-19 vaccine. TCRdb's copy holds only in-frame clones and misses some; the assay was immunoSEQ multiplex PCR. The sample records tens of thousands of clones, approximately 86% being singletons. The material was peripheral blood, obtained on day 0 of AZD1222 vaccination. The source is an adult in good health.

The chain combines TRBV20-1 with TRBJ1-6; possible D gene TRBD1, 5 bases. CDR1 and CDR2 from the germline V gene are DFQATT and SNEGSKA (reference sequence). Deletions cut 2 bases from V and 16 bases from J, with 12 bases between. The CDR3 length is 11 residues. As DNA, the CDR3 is TGCAGTGCTAGAACCCCCGGGGGTCTCCACTTT. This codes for CSARTPGGLHF.

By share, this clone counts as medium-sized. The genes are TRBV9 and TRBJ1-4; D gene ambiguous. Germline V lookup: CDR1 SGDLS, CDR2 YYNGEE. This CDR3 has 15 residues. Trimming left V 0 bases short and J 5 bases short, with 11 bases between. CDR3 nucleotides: TGTGCCAGCAGCGTAGGGTGGGAAGGAAATGAAAAACTGTTTTTT. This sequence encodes CASSVGWEGNEKLFF.

The CDR3, as DNA: TGTGCCAGTAGTATAACCAGGGACTCACCCCTCCACTTT. Encoded protein: CASSITRDSPLHF. The chain combines TRBV19 with TRBJ1-6, with TRBD1 as a possible D gene (5 bases). The CDR3 consists of 13 residues. Trimming shortened V by 2 bases and J by 10 bases, and 9 bases separated the two germline ends. The germline V gene has CDR1 LNHDA and CDR2 SQIVND (reference sequence).

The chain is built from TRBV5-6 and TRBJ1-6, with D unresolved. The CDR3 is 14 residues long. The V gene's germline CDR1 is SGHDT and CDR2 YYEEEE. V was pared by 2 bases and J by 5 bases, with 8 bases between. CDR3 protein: CASSFSPNNSPLHF. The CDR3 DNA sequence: TGTGCCAGCAGCTTTTCCCCTAATAATTCACCCCTCCACTTT.

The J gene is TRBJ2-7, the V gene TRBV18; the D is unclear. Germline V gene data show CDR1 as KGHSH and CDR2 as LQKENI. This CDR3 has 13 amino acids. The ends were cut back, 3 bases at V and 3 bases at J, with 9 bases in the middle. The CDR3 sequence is CASSPGPNYEQYF. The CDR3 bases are TGTGCCAGCTCACCCGGGCCTAACTACGAGCAGTACTTC.

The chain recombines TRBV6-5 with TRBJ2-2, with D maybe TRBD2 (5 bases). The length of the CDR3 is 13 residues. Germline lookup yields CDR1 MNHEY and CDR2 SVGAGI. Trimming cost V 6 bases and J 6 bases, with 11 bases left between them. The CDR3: CASSLRDPGELFF. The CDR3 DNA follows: TGTGCCAGCAGCTTACGGGATCCCGGGGAGCTGTTTTTT.

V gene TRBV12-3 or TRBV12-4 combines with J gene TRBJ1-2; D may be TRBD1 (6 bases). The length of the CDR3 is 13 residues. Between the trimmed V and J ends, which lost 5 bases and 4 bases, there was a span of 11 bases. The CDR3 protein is CASSPTGSYGYTF. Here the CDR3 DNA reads TGTGCCAGCAGTCCCACAGGGAGCTATGGCTACACCTTC.

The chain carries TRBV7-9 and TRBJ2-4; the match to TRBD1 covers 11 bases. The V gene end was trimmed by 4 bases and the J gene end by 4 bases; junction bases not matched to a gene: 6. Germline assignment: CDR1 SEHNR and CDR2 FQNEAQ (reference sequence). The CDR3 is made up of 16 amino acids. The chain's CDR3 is CASSSSDRGLKNIQYF. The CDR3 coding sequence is TGTGCCAGCAGCTCCTCGGACAGGGGGCTTAAAAACATTCAGTACTTC.

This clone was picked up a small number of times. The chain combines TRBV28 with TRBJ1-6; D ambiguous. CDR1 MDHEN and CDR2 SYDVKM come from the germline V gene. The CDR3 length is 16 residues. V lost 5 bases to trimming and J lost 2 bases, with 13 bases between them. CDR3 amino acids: CASSTGRAAYNSPLHF. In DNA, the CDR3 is TGTGCCAGCAGTACGGGTAGGGCAGCCTATAATTCACCCCTCCACTTT.

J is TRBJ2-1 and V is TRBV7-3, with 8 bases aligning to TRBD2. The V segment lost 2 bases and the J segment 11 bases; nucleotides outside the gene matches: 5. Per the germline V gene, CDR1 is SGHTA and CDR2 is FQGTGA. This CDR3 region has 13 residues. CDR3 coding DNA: TGTGCCAGCAGCTTATTAGCGGGGACCCAGCAGTTCTTC. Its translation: CASSLLAGTQQFF. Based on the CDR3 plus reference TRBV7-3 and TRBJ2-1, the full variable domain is GAGVSQTPSNKVTEKGKYVELRCDPISGHTALYWYRQSLGQGPEFLIYFQGTGAADDSGLPNDRFFAVRPEGSVSTLKIQRTERGDSAVYLCASSLLAGTQQFFGPGTRLTVL.

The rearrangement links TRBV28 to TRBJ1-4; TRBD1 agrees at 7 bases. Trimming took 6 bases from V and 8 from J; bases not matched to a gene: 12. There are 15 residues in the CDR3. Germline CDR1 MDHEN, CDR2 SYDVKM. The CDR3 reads CASRPTGEDGEKLFF. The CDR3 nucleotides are TGTGCCAGCAGGCCTACAGGGGAGGATGGAGAAAAACTGTTTTTT. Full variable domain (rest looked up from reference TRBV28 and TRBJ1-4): DVKVTQSSRYLVKRTGEKVFLECVQDMDHENMFWYRQDPGLGLRLIYFSYDVKMKEKGDIPEGYSVSREKKERFSLILESASTNQTSMYLCASRPTGEDGEKLFFGSGTQLSVL.

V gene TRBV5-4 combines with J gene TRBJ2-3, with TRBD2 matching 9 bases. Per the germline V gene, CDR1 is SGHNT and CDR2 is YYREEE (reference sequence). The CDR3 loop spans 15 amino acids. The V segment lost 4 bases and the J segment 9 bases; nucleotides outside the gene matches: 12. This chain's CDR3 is CASSPRGASGETQYF. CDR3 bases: TGTGCCAGCAGCCCCCGTGGGGCTAGCGGGGAGACGCAGTATTTT.

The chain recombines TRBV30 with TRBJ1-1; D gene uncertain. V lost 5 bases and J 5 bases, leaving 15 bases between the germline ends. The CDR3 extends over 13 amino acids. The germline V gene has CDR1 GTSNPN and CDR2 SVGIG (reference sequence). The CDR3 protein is CAWSRTGRTEAFF. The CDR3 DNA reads TGTGCCTGGTCCAGGACGGGGAGGACTGAAGCTTTCTTT.

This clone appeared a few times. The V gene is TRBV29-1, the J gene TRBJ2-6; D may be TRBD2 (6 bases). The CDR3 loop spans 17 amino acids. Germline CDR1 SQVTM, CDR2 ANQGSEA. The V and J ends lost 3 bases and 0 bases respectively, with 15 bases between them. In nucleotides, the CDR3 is TGCAGCGTTGATCTGAGCGGGTCCGCCTCTGGGGCCAACGTCCTGACTTTC. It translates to CSVDLSGSASGANVLTF.